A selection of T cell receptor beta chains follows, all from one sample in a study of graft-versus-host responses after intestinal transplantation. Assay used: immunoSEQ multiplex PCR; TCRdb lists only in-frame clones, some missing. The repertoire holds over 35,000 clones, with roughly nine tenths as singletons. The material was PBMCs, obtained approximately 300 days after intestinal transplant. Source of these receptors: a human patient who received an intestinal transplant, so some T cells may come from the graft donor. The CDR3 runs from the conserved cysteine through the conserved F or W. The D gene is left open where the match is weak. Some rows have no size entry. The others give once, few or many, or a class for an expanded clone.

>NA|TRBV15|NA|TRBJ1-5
TGTGCCACCAGCAGAGATTGTGACCGGGTAGGAAAACGGAGCAATCAGCCCCAGCATTTT
CATSRDCDRVGKRSNQPQHF
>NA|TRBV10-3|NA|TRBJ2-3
TGTGCCATCAGGACTAACACAGATACGCAGTATTTT
CAIRTNTDTQYF
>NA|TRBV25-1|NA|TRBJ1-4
TGTGCCAGCAGTGATGAGGCTGGGGGCGCGTTTAATGAAAAACTGTTTTTT
CASSDEAGGAFNEKLFF
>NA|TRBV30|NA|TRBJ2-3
TGTGCCTGGAGTGCGATTACGACAGATACGCAGTATTTT
CAWSAITTDTQYF
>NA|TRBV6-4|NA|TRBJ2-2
TGTGCCAGCAGTGCAGACAGGGAGGTCCGGGAGCTGTTTTTT
CASSADREVRELFF
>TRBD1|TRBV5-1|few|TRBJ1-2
TGCGCCAGCAGCTCGGACAGGGGGCATTATGGCTACACCTTC
CASSSDRGHYGYTF
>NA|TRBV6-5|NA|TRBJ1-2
TGTGCCAGCACCTCCCCAGGGGTTTTGGGGTATGGCTACACCTTC
CASTSPGVLGYGYTF
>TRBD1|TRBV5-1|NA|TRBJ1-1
TGCGCCAGCAGCGACCCTAGAAGACAGGGGAGTTGGACTGAAGCTTTCTTT
CASSDPRRQGSWTEAFF
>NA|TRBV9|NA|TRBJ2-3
TGTGCCAGCAGCCCCCAAGTAGGGGGGTTCCCTAGCACAGATACGCAGTATTTT
CASSPQVGGFPSTDTQYF
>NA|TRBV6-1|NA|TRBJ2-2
TGTGCCAGCAGTGAAGTTTTCGGGGTTAGGGAGCTGTTTTTT
CASSEVFGVRELFF
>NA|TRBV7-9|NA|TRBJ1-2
TGTGCCAGCAGCTTAGATGGGTTGGGGTCGGCTAACTATGGCTACACCTTC
CASSLDGLGSANYGYTF
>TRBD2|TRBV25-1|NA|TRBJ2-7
TGTGCCAGCAGTGGGACTAGCTACGAGCAGTACTTC
CASSGTSYEQYF
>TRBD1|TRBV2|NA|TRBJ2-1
TGTGCCAGCAGCAGGGGGCGTAGCTCCTACAATGAGCAGTTCTTC
CASSRGRSSYNEQFF
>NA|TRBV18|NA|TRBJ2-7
TGTGCCAGCTCACCCCTTCGTGAGTACGAGCAGTACTTC
CASSPLREYEQYF
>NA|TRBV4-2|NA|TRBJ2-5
TGTGCCAGCAGCCAAGATCAAGCGAAGGGTGGGACCCAGTACTTC
CASSQDQAKGGTQYF
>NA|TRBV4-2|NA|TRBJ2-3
TGTGCCAGCAGCCAAGATGGGCAGGGGCAAGATACGCAGTATTTT
CASSQDGQGQDTQYF
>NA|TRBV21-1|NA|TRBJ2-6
TGTGCCAGCAGCAAAGTCACAGAAAACTCTGGGGCCAACGTCCTGACTTTC
CASSKVTENSGANVLTF
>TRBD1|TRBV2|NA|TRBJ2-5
TGTGCCAGCACTATAAGTCGGGGACAGGGGGCCCAGTACTTC
CASTISRGQGAQYF
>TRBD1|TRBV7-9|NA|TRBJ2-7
TGTGCCAGCAGGACCGAACAGGGGAAATCCTACGAGCAGTACTTC
CASRTEQGKSYEQYF
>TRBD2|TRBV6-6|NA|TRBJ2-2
TGTGCCAGCAGTTCTAGCGGGGGGAACACCGGGGAGCTGTTTTTT
CASSSSGGNTGELFF
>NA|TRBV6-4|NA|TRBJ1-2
TGTGCCAGCAGCGCGGGAAGGGGAGGTGGCTACACCTTC
CASSAGRGGGYTF
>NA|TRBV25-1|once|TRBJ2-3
TGTGCCAGCAGGGGTGGGGTAACAGATACGCAGTATTTT
CASRGGVTDTQYF
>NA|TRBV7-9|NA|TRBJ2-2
TGTGCCAGCAGCTTAGTCTGGACCGGGGAGCTGTTTTTT
CASSLVWTGELFF
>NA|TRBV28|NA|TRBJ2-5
TGTGCCAGCAGTTTCCGGGGGCAAGAGACCCAGTACTTC
CASSFRGQETQYF
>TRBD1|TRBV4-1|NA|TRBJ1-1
TGCGCCAGCAGCCACCCAACGAGGGGGCTGGAAGCTTTCTTT
CASSHPTRGLEAFF
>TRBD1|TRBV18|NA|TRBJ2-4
TGTGCCAGCTCACCACGGAGGACAGGGGAGAACATTCAGTACTTC
CASSPRRTGENIQYF
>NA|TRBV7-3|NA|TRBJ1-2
TGTGCCAGCAGCCGAAAAACCCGGACAGCCACTAACTATGGCTACACCTTC
CASSRKTRTATNYGYTF
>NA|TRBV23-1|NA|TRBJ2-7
TGCGCCAGCAGTCAATCATCCCCCTACGAGCAGTACTTC
CASSQSSPYEQYF
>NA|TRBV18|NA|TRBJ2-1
TGTGCCAGCTCACCACAGCTGGGGGATGAGCAGTTCTTC
CASSPQLGDEQFF
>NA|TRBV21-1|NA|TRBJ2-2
TGTGCCAGCAGCAAAGTTAGCGGGACAGGGGAGAACACCGGGGAGCTGTTTTTT
CASSKVSGTGENTGELFF
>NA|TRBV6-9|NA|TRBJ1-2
TGTGCCAGCAGTGAATCGGGGAACTATGGCTACACCTTC
CASSESGNYGYTF
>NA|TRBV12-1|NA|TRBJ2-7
TGTGCCAGCACCCGCGGGGACGAGACCTACGAGCAGTACTTC
CASTRGDETYEQYF
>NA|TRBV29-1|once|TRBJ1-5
TGCAGCGTTGCGATGGGGGTACGTCAGCCCCAGCATTTT
CSVAMGVRQPQHF
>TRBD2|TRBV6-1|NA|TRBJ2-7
TGTGCCAGCAGTATCCTAGCGGGGCGCTCCTACGAGCAGTACTTC
CASSILAGRSYEQYF
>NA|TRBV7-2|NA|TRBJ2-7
TGTGCCAGCAGGGGGGCGGAGTACTACGAGCAGTACTTC
CASRGAEYYEQYF
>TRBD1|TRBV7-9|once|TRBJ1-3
TGTGCCAGCAGAGGACAGGCGGGTAGCTCTGGAAACACCATATATTTT
CASRGQAGSSGNTIYF
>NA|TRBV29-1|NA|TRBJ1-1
TGCAGCGTTGAAGCGAGACACACTGAAGCTTTCTTT
CSVEARHTEAFF
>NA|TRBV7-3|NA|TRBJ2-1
TGTGCCAGCAGCCCCACGGGGGACAATGAGCAGTTCTTC
CASSPTGDNEQFF
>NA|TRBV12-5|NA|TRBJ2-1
TGTGCTAGTGGTTTGTTTCTTGAGCAGTTCTTC
CASGLFLEQFF
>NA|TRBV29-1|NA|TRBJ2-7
TGCAGCGCGAGCGCCGGACAGTCCTACGAGCAGTACTTC
CSASAGQSYEQYF
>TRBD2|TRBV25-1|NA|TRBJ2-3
TGTGCCACGGCTGAGGCGGGAGGGCCTGGGACAGATACGCAGTATTTT
CATAEAGGPGTDTQYF
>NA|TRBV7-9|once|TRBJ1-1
TGTGCCAGCAGGTTAGGGGCGCGGGGGGCGTCGAACACTGAAGCTTTCTTT
CASRLGARGASNTEAFF
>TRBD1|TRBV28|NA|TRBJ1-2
TGTGCCAGCAGTTCCCTGAAGACAGGGAGCTATGGCTACACCTTC
CASSSLKTGSYGYTF
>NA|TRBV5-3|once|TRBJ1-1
TGTGCCAGAACCGAGATTAACAGGGTACGGAACACTGAAGCTTTCTTT
CARTEINRVRNTEAFF
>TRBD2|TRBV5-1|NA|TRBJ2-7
TGCGCCAGCAGCTTGCCAGCTAGCGGGGGGGCTTCCTACGAGCAGTACTTC
CASSLPASGGASYEQYF
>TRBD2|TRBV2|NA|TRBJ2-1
TGTGCCAGCAGAGGTCTCGGGGGGAGCAACAATGAGCAGTTCTTC
CASRGLGGSNNEQFF
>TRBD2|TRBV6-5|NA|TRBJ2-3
TGTGCCAGCAGTTTGGTAGCGGGAAACACAGATACGCAGTATTTT
CASSLVAGNTDTQYF
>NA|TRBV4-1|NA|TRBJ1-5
TGCGCCAGCAGCGGACCTCTCGGGCCCCAGCATTTT
CASSGPLGPQHF
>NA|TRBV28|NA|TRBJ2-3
TGTGCCAGCAGTTTACCCATAGCGGAGAAATATACGCAGTATTTT
CASSLPIAEKYTQYF
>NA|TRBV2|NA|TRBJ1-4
TGTGCCAGCACCAAAATAAGAAATTCTAATGAAAAACTGTTTTTT
CASTKIRNSNEKLFF
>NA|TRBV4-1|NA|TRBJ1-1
TGCGCCAGTAAGAGAGACAGCTTGAACACTGAAGCTTTCTTT
CASKRDSLNTEAFF